Here is one T cell receptor beta chain with its context. Its antigen remains unknown. Measured with immunoSEQ multiplex PCR; TCRdb has only the in-frame clones, and not every one. This table has about 130,000 clones, approximately 90% appearing once. The CDR3 has 13 amino acids. After removal of 7 bases from V and 4 bases from J, the junction contained 4 bases not matched to a gene. Germline-derived CDR1 and CDR2 are SNHLY and FYNNEI. The data derive from a study of cytomegalovirus exposure and HLA in healthy donors. Notes on the study in general: Published work reported that the classifier diagnosed cytomegalovirus status with high specificity and sensitivity. Through in vitro validation, a few CMV-associated chains were shown to be specific for CMV antigens. Despite most TCR sequences being rare, some public TCRs occurred in many donors.

Sequencing input: PBMCs. The chain couples TRBV2 to TRBJ1-1; TRBD1 aligns across 9 bases. The sequence was obtained from a woman in her thirties in good health and CMV-seropositive. The CDR3 nucleotides are TGTGCCAGCATGAGGACAGGGGCCACTGAAGCTTTCTTT. Protein sequence: CASMRTGATEAFF.